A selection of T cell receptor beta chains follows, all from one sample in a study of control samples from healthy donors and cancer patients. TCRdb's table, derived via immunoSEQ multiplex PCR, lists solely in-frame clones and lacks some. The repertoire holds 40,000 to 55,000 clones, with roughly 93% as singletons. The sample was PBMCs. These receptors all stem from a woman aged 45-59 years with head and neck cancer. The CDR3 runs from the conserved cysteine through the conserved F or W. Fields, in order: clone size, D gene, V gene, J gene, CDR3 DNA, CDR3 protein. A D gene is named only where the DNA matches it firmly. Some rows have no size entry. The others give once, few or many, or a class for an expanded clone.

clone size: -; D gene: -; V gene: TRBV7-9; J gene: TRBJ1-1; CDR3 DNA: TGTGCCAGCAGCTTAGGGGGGTTGAACACTGAAGCTTTCTTT; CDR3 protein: CASSLGGLNTEAFF
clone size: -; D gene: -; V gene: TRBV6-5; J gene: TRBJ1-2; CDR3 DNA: TGTGCCAGCAGTAACACACAGGGAGGGTATGGCTACACCTTC; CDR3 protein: CASSNTQGGYGYTF
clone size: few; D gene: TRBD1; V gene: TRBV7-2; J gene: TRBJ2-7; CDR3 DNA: TGTGCCAGCAGGCTGACAGGGGGGTTTGAGCAGTACTTC; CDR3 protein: CASRLTGGFEQYF
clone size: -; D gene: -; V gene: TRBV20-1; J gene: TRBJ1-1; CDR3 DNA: TGCAGTGCTAGTAAGCTGGGCACTGAAGCTTTCTTT; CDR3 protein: CSASKLGTEAFF
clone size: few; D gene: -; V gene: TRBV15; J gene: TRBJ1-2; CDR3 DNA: TGTGCCACCAGCAGAGATCGGGAGGCCTATGGCTACACCTTC; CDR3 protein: CATSRDREAYGYTF
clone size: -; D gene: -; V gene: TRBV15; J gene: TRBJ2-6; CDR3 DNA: TGTGCCACCAGCAGAGATAGGGGGGCCTCTGGGGCCAACGTCCTGACTTTC; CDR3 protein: CATSRDRGASGANVLTF
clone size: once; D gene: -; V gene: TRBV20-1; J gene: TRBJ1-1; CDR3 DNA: TGCAGTGCTAGCCGACAGGAAGCTTTCTTT; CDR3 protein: CSASRQEAFF
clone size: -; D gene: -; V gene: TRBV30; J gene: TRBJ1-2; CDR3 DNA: TGTGCCTGGAGTCAGGGGACGCTGTCCTATGGCTACACCTTC; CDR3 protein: CAWSQGTLSYGYTF
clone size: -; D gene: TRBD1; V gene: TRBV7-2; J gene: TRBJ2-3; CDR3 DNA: TGTGCCAGCAGCTTACAGGGGGCTGGGGGAACAGATACGCAGTATTTT; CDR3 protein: CASSLQGAGGTDTQYF
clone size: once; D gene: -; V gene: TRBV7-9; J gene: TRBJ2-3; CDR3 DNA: TGTGCCAGCAGCTTCCAAGGGCAGGATACGCAGTATTTT; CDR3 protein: CASSFQGQDTQYF
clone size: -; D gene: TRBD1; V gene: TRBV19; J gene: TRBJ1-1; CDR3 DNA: TGTGCCAGTAGTAGGACAGGGGCGCGACTGAACACTGAAGCTTTCTTT; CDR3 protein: CASSRTGARLNTEAFF
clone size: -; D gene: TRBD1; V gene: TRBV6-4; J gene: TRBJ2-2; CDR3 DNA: TGTGCCAGCAGAGGACAGGGTATAACCGGGGAGCTGTTTTTT; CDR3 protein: CASRGQGITGELFF
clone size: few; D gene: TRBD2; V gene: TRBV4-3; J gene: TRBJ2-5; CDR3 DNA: TGCGCCAGCAGCCAAGACGGACTAGCGGAAGAGACCCAGTACTTC; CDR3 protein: CASSQDGLAEETQYF
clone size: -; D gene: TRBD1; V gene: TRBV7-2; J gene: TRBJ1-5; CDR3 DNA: TGTGCCAGCAGCTTGACAGGGGGCCCCCAGCCCCAGCATTTT; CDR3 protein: CASSLTGGPQPQHF
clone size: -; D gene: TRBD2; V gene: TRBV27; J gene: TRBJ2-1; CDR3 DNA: TGTGCCAGCACTAATCTAGCGGGGCACAATGAGCAGTTCTTC; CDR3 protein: CASTNLAGHNEQFF
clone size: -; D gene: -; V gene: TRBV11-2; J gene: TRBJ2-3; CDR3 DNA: TGTGCCAGCAGCTTGGTGGGGGGGGCATTCGGGACAGATACGCAGTATTTT; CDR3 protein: CASSLVGGAFGTDTQYF
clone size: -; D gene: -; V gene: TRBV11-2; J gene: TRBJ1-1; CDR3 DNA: TGTGCCAGCAGCCAAAGGGGGGAATGGAACACTGAAGCTTTCTTT; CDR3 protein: CASSQRGEWNTEAFF
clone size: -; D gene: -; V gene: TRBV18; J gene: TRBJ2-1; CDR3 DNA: TGTGCCAGCTCACCTGCCGGGGGCTCGAATGAGCAGTTCTTC; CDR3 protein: CASSPAGGSNEQFF
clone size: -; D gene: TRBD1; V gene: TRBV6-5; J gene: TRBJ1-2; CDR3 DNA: TGTGCCAGCAGCTCCCCGGGACAGGGCTACTATGGCTACACCTTC; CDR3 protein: CASSSPGQGYYGYTF
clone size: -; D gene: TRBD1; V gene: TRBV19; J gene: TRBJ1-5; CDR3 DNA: TGTGCCAGTTACGACAGGGGTGGCGATCAGCCCCAGCATTTT; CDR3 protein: CASYDRGGDQPQHF
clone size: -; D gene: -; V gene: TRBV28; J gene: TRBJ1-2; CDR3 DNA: TGTGCCAGCAGTTTAGAAGGCTATGGCTACACCTTC; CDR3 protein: CASSLEGYGYTF
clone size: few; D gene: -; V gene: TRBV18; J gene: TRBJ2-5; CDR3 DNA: TGTGCCAGCTCACCAGGGGTTGGTGAGACCCAGTACTTC; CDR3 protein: CASSPGVGETQYF
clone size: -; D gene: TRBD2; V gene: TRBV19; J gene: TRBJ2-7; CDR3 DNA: TGTGCCAGTAGTGTCACTAGCGTATCATCCTACGAGCAGTACTTC; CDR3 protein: CASSVTSVSSYEQYF
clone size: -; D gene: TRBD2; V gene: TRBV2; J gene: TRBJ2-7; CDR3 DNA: TGTGCCAGCAGCGTGACTAGCGGGGGCCCCTCCTACGAGCAGTACTTC; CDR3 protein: CASSVTSGGPSYEQYF
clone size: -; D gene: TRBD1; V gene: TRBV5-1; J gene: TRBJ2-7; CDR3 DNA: TGCGCCAGGATACGAGGGACAGGACTCTACGAGCAGTACTTC; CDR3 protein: CARIRGTGLYEQYF
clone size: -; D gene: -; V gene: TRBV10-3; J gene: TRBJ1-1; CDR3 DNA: TGTGCCATGCGGGGAGACACTGAAGCTTTCTTT; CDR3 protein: CAMRGDTEAFF
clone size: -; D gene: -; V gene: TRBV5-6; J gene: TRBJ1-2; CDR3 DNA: TGTGCCAGCAGCTTGCGGGCCTATAACTATGGCTACACCTTC; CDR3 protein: CASSLRAYNYGYTF
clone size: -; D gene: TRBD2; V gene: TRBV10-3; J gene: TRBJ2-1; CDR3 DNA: TGTGCCATCAGTGAGGGGTTAGCGGGAGGTCACGAGCAGTTCTTC; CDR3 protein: CAISEGLAGGHEQFF
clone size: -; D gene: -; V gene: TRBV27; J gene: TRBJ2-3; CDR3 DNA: TGTGCCAGCAGTTTACTAGGGACGGTTGATAGGGCCACAGATACGCAGTATTTT; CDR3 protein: CASSLLGTVDRATDTQYF
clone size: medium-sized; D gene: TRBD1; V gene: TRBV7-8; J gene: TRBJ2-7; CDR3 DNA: TGTGCCAGCAGCTCGACAGGGCAAGCCTACGAGCAGTACTTC; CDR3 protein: CASSSTGQAYEQYF
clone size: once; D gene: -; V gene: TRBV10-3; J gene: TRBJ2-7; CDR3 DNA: TGTGCCATCAGTGAGTCGAGAACAGATCCGGGCAACGAGCAGTACTTC; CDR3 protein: CAISESRTDPGNEQYF
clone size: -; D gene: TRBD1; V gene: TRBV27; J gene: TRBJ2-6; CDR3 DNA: TGTGCCAGCAGTCCCGGGACAGCGCTCTTCTCTGGGGCCAACGTCCTGACTTTC; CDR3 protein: CASSPGTALFSGANVLTF
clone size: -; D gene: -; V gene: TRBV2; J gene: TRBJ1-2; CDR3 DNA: TGTGCCAGCAGTGAAGCGACAGCTAACTATGGCTACACCTTC; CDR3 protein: CASSEATANYGYTF
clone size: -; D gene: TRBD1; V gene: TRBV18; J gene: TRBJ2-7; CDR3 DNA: TGTGCCAGCTCACCAGGGACAGTGCCTACGGACCGGTACTTC; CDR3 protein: CASSPGTVPTDRYF
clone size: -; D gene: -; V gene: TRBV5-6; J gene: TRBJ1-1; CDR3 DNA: TGTGCCAGCAGCTTGCGAGGGGGATCGTCTGAAGCTTTCTTT; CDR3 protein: CASSLRGGSSEAFF
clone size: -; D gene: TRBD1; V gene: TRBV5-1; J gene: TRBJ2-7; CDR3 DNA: TGCGCCAGCAGCGGGGGACAGCTATCGCGTTCCTACGAGCAGTACTTC; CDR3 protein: CASSGGQLSRSYEQYF
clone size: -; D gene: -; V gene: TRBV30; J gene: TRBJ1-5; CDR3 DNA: TGTGCCTGGAGTATAGCAGAGACCAATCAGCCCCAGCATTTT; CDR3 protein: CAWSIAETNQPQHF
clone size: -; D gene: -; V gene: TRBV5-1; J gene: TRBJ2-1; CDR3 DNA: TGCGCCAGCAGCTTGGGTGACAGGTACAATGAGCAGTTCTTC; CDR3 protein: CASSLGDRYNEQFF
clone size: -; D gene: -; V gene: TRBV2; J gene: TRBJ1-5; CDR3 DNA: TGTGCCAGCAGCATCCCCAATCAGCCCCAGCATTTT; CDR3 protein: CASSIPNQPQHF
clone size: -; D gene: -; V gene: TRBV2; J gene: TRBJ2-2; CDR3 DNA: TGTGCCAGCAGTGAATGGGGTGGCGGGGAGCTGTTTTTT; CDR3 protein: CASSEWGGGELFF
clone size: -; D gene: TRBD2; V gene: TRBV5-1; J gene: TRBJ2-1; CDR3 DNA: TGCGCCAGCAGCGTCGGGACTAACAATGAGCAGTTCTTC; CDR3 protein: CASSVGTNNEQFF
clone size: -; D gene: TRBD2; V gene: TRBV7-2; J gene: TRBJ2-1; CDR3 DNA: TGTGCCAGCAGCTTAGGATGGGGAGCGGGAGGCTCCTACAATGAGCAGTTCTTC; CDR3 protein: CASSLGWGAGGSYNEQFF
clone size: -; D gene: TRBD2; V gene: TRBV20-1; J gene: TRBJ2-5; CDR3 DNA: TGCAGTGCTAGTAGCGGGGGGCAAGAGACCCAGTACTTC; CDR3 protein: CSASSGGQETQYF
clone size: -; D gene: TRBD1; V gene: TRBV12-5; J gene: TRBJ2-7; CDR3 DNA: TGTGCTAGTGGCGAAGGACAGGGGGCGAATCACGAGCAGTACTTC; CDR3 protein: CASGEGQGANHEQYF
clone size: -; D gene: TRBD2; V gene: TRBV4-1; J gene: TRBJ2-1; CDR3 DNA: TGCGCCAGCAGCCAAGATGGGCTAGCGGGGGGGCGTATTGAGCAGTTCTTC; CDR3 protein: CASSQDGLAGGRIEQFF
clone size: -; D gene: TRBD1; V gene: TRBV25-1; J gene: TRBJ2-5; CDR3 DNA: TGTGCCAGCAGTGATCTCGCGGACAGGGGAGATTGGGAGACCCAGTACTTC; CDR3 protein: CASSDLADRGDWETQYF
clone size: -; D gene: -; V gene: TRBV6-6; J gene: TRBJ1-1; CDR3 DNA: TGTGCCAGCAACGCTTGGACAACTGAAGCTTTCTTT; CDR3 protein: CASNAWTTEAFF
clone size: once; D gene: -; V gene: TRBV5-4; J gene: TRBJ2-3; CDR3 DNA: TGTGCCAGCAGCTTGGGAGGGTACACAGATACGCAGTATTTT; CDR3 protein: CASSLGGYTDTQYF
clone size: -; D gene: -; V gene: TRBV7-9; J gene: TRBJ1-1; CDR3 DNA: TGTGCCAGCAGCACTCACCTAGGGGGGGGCACTGAAGCTTTCTTT; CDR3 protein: CASSTHLGGGTEAFF
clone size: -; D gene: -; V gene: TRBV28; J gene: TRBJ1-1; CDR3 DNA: TGTGCCAGCTCATCTGTCGGGGGCGTGAACACTGAAGCTTTCTTT; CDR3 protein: CASSSVGGVNTEAFF
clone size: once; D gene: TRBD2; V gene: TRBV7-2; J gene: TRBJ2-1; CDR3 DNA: TGTGCCAGCAGCTTAGAGCTAGCGGGAGCGAATGAGCAGTTCTTC; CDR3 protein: CASSLELAGANEQFF
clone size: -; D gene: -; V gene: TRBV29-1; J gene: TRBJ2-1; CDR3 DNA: TGCAGCGTTGGACCTCATGAGCAGTTCTTC; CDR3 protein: CSVGPHEQFF
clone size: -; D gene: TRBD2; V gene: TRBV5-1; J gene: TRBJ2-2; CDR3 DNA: TGCGCCAGCAGCCCTGCTTTCACTAGCGGGAGAATTACCGGGGAGCTGTTTTTT; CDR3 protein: CASSPAFTSGRITGELFF
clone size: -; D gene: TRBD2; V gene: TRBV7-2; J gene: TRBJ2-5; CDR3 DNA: TGTGCCAGCAGCTTTAGGACTAGCGGGGGCGAGACCCAGTACTTC; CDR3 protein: CASSFRTSGGETQYF
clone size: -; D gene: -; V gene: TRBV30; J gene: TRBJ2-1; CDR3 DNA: TGTGCCTGGGAGGGGGGATCGAGCTCCTACAATGAGCAGTTCTTC; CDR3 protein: CAWEGGSSSYNEQFF